A selection of T cell receptor beta chains follows, all from one sample in a study of blood T cell repertoires in COVID-19. TCRdb's copy holds only in-frame clones and misses some; the assay was immunoSEQ multiplex PCR. The data contain 65,000 to 70,000 clones, roughly 86% of them seen just once; the ten biggest clones take up approximately 4.1%. Sequencing was done on a sample of peripheral blood. The receptors shown here come from a man aged 45 to 65 with acute or convalescent COVID-19. Each CDR3 is given with its conserved first and last residue. A D gene is named only where the DNA matches it firmly. Not every row has a clone size; where given, it reads once, few, many or a size class.

V	size	D	J	CDR3	DNA
TRBV5-1	NA	NA	TRBJ2-3	CASSQGQSTDTQYF	TGCGCCAGCAGCCAAGGACAGAGCACAGATACGCAGTATTTT
TRBV25-1	once	TRBD1	TRBJ2-2	CASTNRGYTGELFF	TGTGCCAGCACTAACAGGGGGTACACCGGGGAGCTGTTTTTT
TRBV5-6	NA	TRBD1	TRBJ2-3	CASSIVQGWMRRGRDTQYF	TGTGCCAGCAGCATAGTACAGGGGTGGATGAGAAGAGGTAGGGATACGCAGTATTTT
TRBV5-1	once	NA	TRBJ2-2	CASSPEGNTGELFF	TGCGCCAGCAGTCCCGAGGGGAACACCGGGGAGCTGTTTTTT
TRBV11-2	NA	NA	TRBJ1-1	CASSLSGSNTEAFF	TGTGCCAGCAGCTTATCCGGTTCCAACACTGAAGCTTTCTTT
TRBV5-4	NA	TRBD1	TRBJ1-5	CASSRRQGRFGNQPQHF	TGTGCCAGCAGCCGAAGACAGGGGAGATTTGGCAATCAGCCCCAGCATTTT
TRBV11-2	NA	NA	TRBJ2-7	CASRWEELYEQYF	TGTGCCAGCAGGTGGGAGGAGCTCTACGAGCAGTACTTC
TRBV5-1	once	NA	TRBJ1-6	CASSFSGESSPLHF	TGCGCCAGCAGCTTTTCAGGGGAGAGTTCACCCCTCCACTTT
TRBV5-1	NA	NA	TRBJ2-7	CASSLFWRRDKAYEQYF	TGCGCCAGCAGCTTGTTTTGGCGGCGGGATAAGGCCTACGAGCAGTACTTC
TRBV3-1/TRBV3-2	NA	TRBD1	TRBJ1-2	CASSPGTGDYGYTF	TGTGCCAGCAGCCCGGGAACAGGGGACTATGGCTACACCTTC
TRBV30	NA	NA	TRBJ1-4	CAWSPGRRGEKLFF	TGTGCCTGGAGCCCCGGCAGACGCGGTGAAAAACTGTTTTTT
TRBV28	NA	NA	TRBJ2-2	CASRGLFTGELFF	TGTGCCAGCAGAGGACTGTTTACCGGGGAGCTGTTTTTT
TRBV5-1	NA	NA	TRBJ2-7	CASSLGTITYEQYF	TGCGCCAGCAGCTTGGGGACAATAACTTACGAGCAGTACTTC
TRBV6-5	NA	TRBD1	TRBJ1-2	CASRTGTGYGYTF	TGTGCCAGCAGGACCGGGACAGGATATGGCTACACCTTC
TRBV20-1	NA	NA	TRBJ2-3	CSASSAGPDTQYF	TGCAGTGCTAGTAGCGCGGGGCCCGATACGCAGTATTTT
TRBV4-1	NA	NA	TRBJ1-3	CASSQDHMAGNTIYF	TGCGCCAGCAGCCAAGATCACATGGCTGGAAACACCATATATTTT
TRBV4-1	NA	NA	TRBJ1-1	CASSPRSWGSSNTEAFF	TGCGCCAGCAGCCCCCGTTCCTGGGGCAGTTCGAACACTGAAGCTTTCTTT
TRBV5-1	NA	NA	TRBJ2-5	CASTKESGETQYF	TGCGCCAGCACCAAAGAATCGGGGGAGACCCAGTACTTC
TRBV18	once	TRBD1	TRBJ1-1	CASSPPIDRVNTEAFF	TGTGCCAGCTCACCACCCATCGACAGGGTGAACACTGAAGCTTTCTTT
TRBV11-2	NA	TRBD2	TRBJ2-7	CASSLASSGGHYEQYF	TGTGCCAGCAGCTTAGCGTCTAGCGGGGGCCACTACGAGCAGTACTTC
TRBV27	NA	NA	TRBJ2-7	CASSSQFTGLTSYEQYF	TGTGCCAGCAGTTCCCAGTTCACGGGACTTACCTCCTACGAGCAGTACTTC
TRBV19	NA	TRBD2	TRBJ2-1	CASGTSGHNEQFF	TGTGCTTCCGGGACTAGCGGACACAATGAGCAGTTCTTC
TRBV7-8	NA	NA	TRBJ1-2	CASSLGDNTNYGYTF	TGTGCCAGCAGCTTAGGGGACAACACTAACTATGGCTACACCTTC
TRBV19	NA	TRBD1	TRBJ2-7	CASSGDRTYEQYF	TGTGCCAGTAGTGGGGACAGGACCTACGAGCAGTACTTC
TRBV15	NA	TRBD1	TRBJ1-2	CATSAGTEYDGYTF	TGTGCCACCAGCGCCGGGACAGAGTACGATGGCTACACCTTC
TRBV27	NA	TRBD1	TRBJ1-2	CASSDRDSALYGYTF	TGTGCCAGCAGCGACAGGGATTCCGCCCTCTATGGCTACACCTTC
TRBV11-2	NA	NA	TRBJ1-2	CASSPIRSVGYTF	TGTGCCAGCAGCCCTATCAGGTCCGTGGGCTACACCTTC
TRBV6-4	NA	NA	TRBJ1-2	CASSATGIGPSYGYTF	TGTGCCAGCAGTGCCACAGGGATAGGACCCTCGTATGGCTACACCTTC
TRBV12-5	NA	TRBD1	TRBJ1-5	CASGLTRTGEDGNQPQHF	TGTGCTAGTGGTTTGACGCGGACAGGGGAGGATGGCAATCAGCCCCAGCATTTT
TRBV5-1	NA	TRBD2	TRBJ2-3	CASSLGLEHTDTQYF	TGCGCCAGCAGCCTGGGACTAGAACACACAGATACGCAGTATTTT
TRBV30	many	TRBD2	TRBJ2-7	CAWRGDGTSLFEQYF	TGTGCCTGGCGGGGGGACGGGACTAGTTTGTTCGAGCAGTACTTC
TRBV2	NA	NA	TRBJ2-3	CASDKPDTQYF	TGTGCCAGCGACAAGCCAGATACGCAGTATTTT
TRBV27	NA	NA	TRBJ1-6	CASSLYAGPNSPLHF	TGTGCCAGCAGTTTATACGCGGGCCCTAATTCACCCCTCCACTTT
TRBV11-2	NA	NA	TRBJ1-1	CASSAARENTEAFF	TGTGCCAGCAGCGCAGCTCGGGAGAACACTGAAGCTTTCTTT
TRBV12-3/TRBV12-4	NA	NA	TRBJ2-5	CASSFSDQETQYF	TGTGCCAGCAGTTTTAGCGATCAAGAGACCCAGTACTTC
TRBV5-4	few	NA	TRBJ1-1	CASSDWNGYTEAFF	TGTGCCAGCAGCGACTGGAACGGGTACACTGAAGCTTTCTTT
TRBV5-1	NA	TRBD2	TRBJ2-1	CASSLYAGEGREQFF	TGCGCCAGCAGCTTGTATGCGGGGGAGGGTCGTGAGCAGTTCTTC
TRBV30	NA	NA	TRBJ2-1	CACQRRPDNEQFF	TGTGCCTGCCAACGGAGGCCCGACAATGAGCAGTTCTTC
TRBV6-5	NA	NA	TRBJ1-1	CASSSPGGTEAFF	TGTGCCAGCAGTTCCCCGGGGGGAACTGAAGCTTTCTTT
TRBV30	NA	NA	TRBJ1-1	CAWSPTRTEAFF	TGTGCCTGGAGCCCGACACGTACTGAAGCTTTCTTT
TRBV6-1	NA	NA	TRBJ2-7	CASSEFSSLDYEQYF	TGTGCCAGCAGTGAGTTCTCCAGTCTCGACTACGAGCAGTACTTC
TRBV24-1	NA	NA	TRBJ2-1	CATSDFTDNEQFF	TGTGCCACCAGTGATTTTACGGACAATGAGCAGTTCTTC
TRBV27	NA	TRBD1	TRBJ2-7	CASRWTGGSYEQYF	TGTGCCAGCCGGTGGACAGGGGGTTCCTACGAGCAGTACTTC
TRBV28	NA	TRBD1	TRBJ1-2	CASSLGSIGQGGGYTF	TGTGCCAGCAGTTTGGGGTCTATAGGACAGGGAGGCGGCTACACCTTC
TRBV7-9	NA	TRBD1	TRBJ1-2	CASSSAGGNYGYTF	TGTGCCAGCAGCTCGGCAGGGGGAAACTATGGCTACACCTTC
TRBV6-5	NA	NA	TRBJ2-1	CASSYGAYNEQFF	TGTGCCAGCAGTTACGGAGCTTACAATGAGCAGTTCTTC
TRBV2	NA	NA	TRBJ1-5	CASSVEGADQPQHF	TGTGCCAGCAGTGTTGAAGGGGCGGATCAGCCCCAGCATTTT
TRBV5-1	NA	NA	TRBJ2-3	CASSDLLGGRHTDTQYF	TGCGCCAGCAGCGATCTCCTGGGTGGGAGGCACACAGATACGCAGTATTTT
TRBV4-1	NA	TRBD1	TRBJ1-1	CASSPGGGLTEAFF	TGCGCCAGCAGCCCAGGGGGCGGCTTGACTGAAGCTTTCTTT
TRBV4-1	once	TRBD1	TRBJ1-4	CASSRDRDPTNEKLFF	TGCGCCAGCAGCCGGGACAGGGATCCAACTAATGAAAAACTGTTTTTT
TRBV9	NA	NA	TRBJ2-7	CASSGGQAGYEQYF	TGTGCCAGCAGCGGAGGACAGGCGGGGTACGAGCAGTACTTC
TRBV4-1	NA	NA	TRBJ2-1	CASSQDPSSYNEQFF	TGCGCCAGCAGCCAAGACCCTAGCTCCTACAATGAGCAGTTCTTC
TRBV7-3	once	TRBD2	TRBJ2-1	CASRPGTTGNYNEQFF	TGTGCCAGCAGACCCGGGACTACCGGAAATTACAATGAGCAGTTCTTC
TRBV6-1	NA	TRBD1	TRBJ1-2	CASSEALGTGSYTF	TGTGCCAGCAGTGAAGCGCTAGGGACAGGGAGCTACACCTTC
TRBV9	NA	NA	TRBJ2-6	CASSAHSGAGANVLTF	TGTGCCAGCAGCGCCCATTCAGGGGCTGGGGCCAACGTCCTGACTTTC
TRBV11-2	NA	NA	TRBJ1-2	CASSLQGRGYTF	TGTGCCAGCAGCCTTCAAGGGAGGGGCTACACCTTC
TRBV5-3	NA	NA	TRBJ2-3	CAPTQRSTDTQYF	TGTGCCCCGACCCAGCGGTCCACAGATACGCAGTATTTT